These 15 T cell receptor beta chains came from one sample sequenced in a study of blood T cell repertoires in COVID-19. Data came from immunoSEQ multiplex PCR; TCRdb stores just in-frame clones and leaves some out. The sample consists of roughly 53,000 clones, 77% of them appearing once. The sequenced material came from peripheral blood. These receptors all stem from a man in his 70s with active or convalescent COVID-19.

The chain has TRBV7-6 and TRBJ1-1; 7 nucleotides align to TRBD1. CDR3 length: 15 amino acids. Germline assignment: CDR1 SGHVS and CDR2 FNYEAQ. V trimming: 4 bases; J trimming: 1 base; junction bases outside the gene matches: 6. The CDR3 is CASSSGQSPNTEAFF. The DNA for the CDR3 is TGTGCCAGCAGCTCGGGACAGAGCCCGAACACTGAAGCTTTCTTT.

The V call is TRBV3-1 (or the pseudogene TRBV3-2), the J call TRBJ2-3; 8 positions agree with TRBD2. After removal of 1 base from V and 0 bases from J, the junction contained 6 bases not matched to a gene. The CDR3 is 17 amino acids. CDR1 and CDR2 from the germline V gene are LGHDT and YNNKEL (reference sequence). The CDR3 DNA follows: TGTGCCAGCAGCCAAGCGGGACTAGTCCTTAGCACAGATACGCAGTATTTT. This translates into CASSQAGLVLSTDTQYF.

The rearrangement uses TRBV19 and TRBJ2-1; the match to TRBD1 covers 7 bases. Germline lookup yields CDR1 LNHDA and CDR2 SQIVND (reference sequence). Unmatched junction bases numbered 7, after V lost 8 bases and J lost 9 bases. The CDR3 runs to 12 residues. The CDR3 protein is CASAGGWGEQFF. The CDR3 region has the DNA TGTGCCAGTGCAGGGGGTTGGGGTGAGCAGTTCTTC.

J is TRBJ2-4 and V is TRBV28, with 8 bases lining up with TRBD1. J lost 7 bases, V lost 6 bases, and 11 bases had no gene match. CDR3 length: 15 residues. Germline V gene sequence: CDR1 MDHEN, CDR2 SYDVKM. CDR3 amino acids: CASSGAGGFSNIQYF. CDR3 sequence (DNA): TGTGCCAGCAGCGGGGCAGGGGGCTTTTCTAACATTCAGTACTTC. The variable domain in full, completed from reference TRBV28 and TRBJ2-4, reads DVKVTQSSRYLVKRTGEKVFLECVQDMDHENMFWYRQDPGLGLRLIYFSYDVKMKEKGDIPEGYSVSREKKERFSLILESASTNQTSMYLCASSGAGGFSNIQYFGAGTRLSVL.

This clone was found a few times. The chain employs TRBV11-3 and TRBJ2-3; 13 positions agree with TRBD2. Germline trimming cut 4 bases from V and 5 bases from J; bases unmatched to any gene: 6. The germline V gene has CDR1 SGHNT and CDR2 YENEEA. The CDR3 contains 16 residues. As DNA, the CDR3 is TGTGCCAGCAGCTCTGGACTAGCGGGAGTTAGAGATACGCAGTATTTT. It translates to CASSSGLAGVRDTQYF.

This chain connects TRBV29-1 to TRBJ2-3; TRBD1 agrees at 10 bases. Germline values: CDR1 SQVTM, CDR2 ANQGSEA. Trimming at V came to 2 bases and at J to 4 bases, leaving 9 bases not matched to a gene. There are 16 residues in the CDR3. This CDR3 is CSVEFGDRGQADTQYF. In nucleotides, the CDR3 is TGCAGCGTTGAATTTGGAGACAGGGGGCAGGCAGATACGCAGTATTTT.

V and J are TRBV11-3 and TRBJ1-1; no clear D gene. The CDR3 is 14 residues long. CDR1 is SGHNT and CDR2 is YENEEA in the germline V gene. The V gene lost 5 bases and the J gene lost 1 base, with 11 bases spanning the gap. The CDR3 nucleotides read TGTGCCAGCAGCCCCCGACGGGGGAACACTGAAGCTTTCTTT. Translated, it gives CASSPRRGNTEAFF.

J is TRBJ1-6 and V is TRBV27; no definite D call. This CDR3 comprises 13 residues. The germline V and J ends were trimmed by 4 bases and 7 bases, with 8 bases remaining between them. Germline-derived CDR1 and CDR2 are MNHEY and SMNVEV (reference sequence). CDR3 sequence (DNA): TGTGCCAGCAGTTCGGAACAGAATTCACCCCTCCACTTT. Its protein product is CASSSEQNSPLHF.

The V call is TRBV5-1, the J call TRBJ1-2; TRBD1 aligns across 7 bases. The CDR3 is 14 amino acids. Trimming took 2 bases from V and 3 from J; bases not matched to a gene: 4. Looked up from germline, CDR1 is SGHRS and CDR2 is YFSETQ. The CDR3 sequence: CASSFGGGDYGYTF. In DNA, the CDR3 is TGCGCCAGCAGCTTTGGAGGGGGCGACTATGGCTACACCTTC. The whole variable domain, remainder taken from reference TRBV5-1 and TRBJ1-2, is KAGVTQTPRYLIKTRGQQVTLSCSPISGHRSVSWYQQTPGQGLQFLFEYFSETQRNKGNFPGRFSGRQFSNSRSEMNVSTLELGDSALYLCASSFGGGDYGYTFGSGTRLTVV.

The CDR3 DNA is TGTGCCAGCAGCCGAGGCGGGGCAAGCGGGGAGCTGTTTTTT. It specifies CASSRGGASGELFF. This rearrangement joins TRBV11-3 to TRBJ2-2; D may be TRBD2 (6 bases). The CDR3 consists of 14 residues. Trimming stripped 5 bases from V and 7 bases from J, with 14 bases between. CDR1 is SGHNT, CDR2 YENEEA, per germline.

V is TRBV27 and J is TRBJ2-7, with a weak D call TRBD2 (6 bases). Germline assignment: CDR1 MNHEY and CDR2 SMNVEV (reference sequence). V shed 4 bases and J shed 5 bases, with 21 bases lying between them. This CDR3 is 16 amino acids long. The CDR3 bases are TGTGCCAGCAGTTCAGGCCTAGGACTACCACGCGACGAGCAGTACTTC. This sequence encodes CASSSGLGLPRDEQYF.

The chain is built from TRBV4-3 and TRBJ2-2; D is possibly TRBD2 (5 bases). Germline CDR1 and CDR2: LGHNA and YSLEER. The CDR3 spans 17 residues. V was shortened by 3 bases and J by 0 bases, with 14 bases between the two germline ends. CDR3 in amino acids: CASSHPSGSANTGELFF. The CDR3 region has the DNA TGCGCCAGCAGCCACCCCTCGGGGAGCGCGAACACCGGGGAGCTGTTTTTT.

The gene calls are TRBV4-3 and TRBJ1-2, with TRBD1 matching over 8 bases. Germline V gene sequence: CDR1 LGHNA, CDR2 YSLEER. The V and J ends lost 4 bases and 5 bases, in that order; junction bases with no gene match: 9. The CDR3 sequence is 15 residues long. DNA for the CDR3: TGCGCCAGCAGCCCCCAGGGGGCATCTGGGTATGGCTACACCTTC. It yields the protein CASSPQGASGYGYTF.

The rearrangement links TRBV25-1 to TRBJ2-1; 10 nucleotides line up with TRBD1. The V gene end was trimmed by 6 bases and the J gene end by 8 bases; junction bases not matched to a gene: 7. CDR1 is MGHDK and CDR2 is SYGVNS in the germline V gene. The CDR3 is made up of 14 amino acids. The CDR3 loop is CASRPDRGLDEQFF. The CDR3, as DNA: TGTGCCAGCAGACCAGACAGGGGGCTCGATGAGCAGTTCTTC.

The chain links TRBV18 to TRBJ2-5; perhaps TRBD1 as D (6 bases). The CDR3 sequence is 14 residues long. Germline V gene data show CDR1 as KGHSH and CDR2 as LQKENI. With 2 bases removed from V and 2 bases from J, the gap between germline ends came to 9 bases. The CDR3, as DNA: TGTGCCAGCTCACCAAGGACAGCTCAAGAGACCCAGTACTTC. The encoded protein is CASSPRTAQETQYF.